This T cell receptor beta chain is from a study of shared clonotypes between healthy human individuals (TCRdb year 2020). Broadly, across the study: A couple of women and a few men aged 18 to 49 years were included in the cohort. Leukapheresis yielded between about 0.9 and 8.9 billion PBMCs per donor. For each donor, CD4 naive and CD4 memory were each given three plates, CD8 naive was given two plates, and CD8 memory was given one plate. Blood TCR repertoires of roughly five healthy adults were deeply sequenced to estimate repertoire size and the extent of clonotype sharing between individuals. To increase sequencing depth and limit assay-specific biases, different laboratories used diverse techniques to prepare libraries and sequence TCR repertoires.

Donors were healthy HIV-negative adults with no recently reported acute infections or vaccinations. All donors were Caucasian adults living in Nashville, Tennessee, USA. CD4+ T cells were enriched by magnetic negative selection, after which naive cells were positively selected on CD45RA and the negative fraction was taken as the memory subset. After blood collection by leukapheresis, PBMCs were isolated using Ficoll-Histopaque density gradient centrifugation and then cryopreserved in the vapor phase of liquid nitrogen. Analytical flow cytometry was used to check the purity and quantity of every magnetically sorted T cell population. Genomic DNA was isolated from each sorted fraction and quantified by UV absorbance on a Nanodrop 2000c. TCR CDR3 regions were amplified from genomic DNA by multiplex PCR using the deep immunoSEQ assay. Genomic DNA extracted from each cell subset was distributed evenly over all wells of several immunoSEQ 96-well plates, and each plate served as one replicate. Each replicate PCR for sorted subsets received around 210 ng genomic DNA, equal to tens of thousands of T cell genomes. Purified libraries were measured with a Qubit 3.0 fluorometer, size-checked on a Bioanalyzer 2100, and measured again with the KAPA Library Quantification kit. Every immunoSEQ 96-well plate was sequenced on a separate single-read 150-cycle Illumina NextSeq 550 flow cell. In the paper's pipeline: Because the immunoSEQ output included only junctional sequences and no quality scores, the filtering could not be the same as the filtering used for full-length reads. Sequences were annotated with PyIR, a Python wrapper for IgBLAST v1.9, and V/J genes and CDR3 were assigned using IMGT germline references. Reads with weak V/J assignments (E-value above 1e-6), missing CDR3, stop codons, out-of-frame junctions, or ambiguous translated residues were removed. V3J clonotypes were defined as sequences sharing an identical inferred V gene, J gene, and CDR3 amino acid sequence. To compute the percentage overlap between repertoires, the number of shared unique clonotypes was divided by the size of the smaller repertoire. Repertoire richness was assessed with RTK rarefaction, the Chao1 estimator, and Recon v2.1 estimates of unobserved clonotypes. Generation probabilities for all TCRbeta clonotypes obtained by the gDNA method from a handful of donors were computed using OLGA. Here the immuneACCESS table is served through TCRdb, limited to in-frame sequences with V and J called. Missing clones are a known gap in these copies; in checked studies unresolved V genes cover under half, and the rest lacks a known reason. That table is the source of V, J and clone size, and D and trimming were worked out from the DNA. The sample profile shows around 2,000,000 clones; 95% of them were found once. 0.13% of the sample rests with the top ten.

Broad study findings and their caveats: Incomplete sequencing was indicated by rarefaction of sorted-subset datasets, despite the large sequencing depth. Sampling was restricted to blood, and TCR repertoires in tissues likely differ from the TCR repertoires found in blood. Pairwise subsampling led to the expectation that sequencing depth would affect the degree of clonotype sharing among donors. Because the study included only a small number of donors, the genetic and exposure-history diversity represented was limited. Higher generation probabilities were observed for clonotypes shared by all four sorted-subset donors than for non-shared clonotypes. Across a handful of donors, 5% to 6% of naive CD4, roughly 3.5% of naive CD8, 2% to 2.5% of memory CD4, and over 0.35% of memory CD8 clonotypes were shared. Naive subsets generally had larger estimated clonotype richness than memory subsets did.

Points on this clone: Its antigen has not been determined. The sample holds no much larger clone one base away, and base qualities are not on file.

The clonotype was recovered from a man aged 18-30 years in good health. The sequencing input was naive CD4+ T cells sorted from blood. Sample cell subset or site, as interpreted from the label and publication: CD45RA+ positively selected.

The CDR3 loop reads CASSPTSGYETQYF. The DNA is as follows: TGTGCCAGCAGCCCAACTAGCGGGTACGAGACCCAGTACTTC. This sequence uses TRBV7-3 and TRBJ2-5, and TRBD2 matches 9 of the central bases. V is trimmed back by 5 bases and J by 5 bases, and the junction contains 6 bases that no gene match accounts for. CDR1 and CDR2 are drawn from the germline V gene: SGHTA, FQGTGA. From cysteine to phenylalanine, the CDR3 is 14 amino acids long. The entry retains the CDR3 DNA only, 42 bases that are in frame from base 1. Where the CDR3 stops, the reference TRBV7-3 and TRBJ2-5 genes take over; the full variable domain is GAGVSQTPSNKVTEKGKYVELRCDPISGHTALYWYRQSLGQGPEFLIYFQGTGAADDSGLPNDRFFAVRPEGSVSTLKIQRTERGDSAVYLCASSPTSGYETQYFGPGTRLLVL.